Listed below are T cell receptor beta chains from one sample, sequenced in a study of blood T cell repertoires in COVID-19. TCRdb's copy holds only in-frame clones and misses some; the assay was immunoSEQ multiplex PCR. Of roughly 130,000 clones listed, around nine tenths are singletons. The material sequenced was peripheral blood. These receptors were taken from a man aged 60-69 years with active or convalescent COVID-19. CDR3s include the opening cysteine and the closing phenylalanine or tryptophan. Fields, in order: CDR3 DNA, CDR3 protein, CDR3 length, D gene, clone size, J gene, V gene. A D gene is named only where the DNA matches it firmly. Not every row has a clone size; where given, it reads once, few, many or a size class.

TGTGCCAGCAGTTTTGGAGGGGCGGGCACAGATACGCAGTATTTT	CASSFGGAGTDTQYF	15	.	.	TRBJ2-3	TRBV28
TGCGCCAGCAGCCAAGATTGGACTAAGAGTGAGCAGTTCTTC	CASSQDWTKSEQFF	14	.	.	TRBJ2-1	TRBV4-3
TGTGCCATCGGAGCGGGAGGGCTCTCGGGTGAGCAGTTCTTC	CAIGAGGLSGEQFF	14	TRBD2	.	TRBJ2-1	TRBV10-3
TGTGCCAGCAGCCATCTAATATGGGCAGGGAACACTGAAGCTTTCTTT	CASSHLIWAGNTEAFF	16	.	.	TRBJ1-1	TRBV3-1/TRBV3-2
TGTGCCAGCAGCCAAGTAGCCGAGCAGTTCTTC	CASSQVAEQFF	11	.	.	TRBJ2-1	TRBV3-1/TRBV3-2
TGTGCCAGCCTTAGCCGACAGATCCCCTACGAGCAGTACTTC	CASLSRQIPYEQYF	14	.	.	TRBJ2-7	TRBV2
TGTGCCAGCTCACTACCAAACAGGGGCATGAACACTGAAGCTTTCTTT	CASSLPNRGMNTEAFF	16	TRBD1	.	TRBJ1-1	TRBV18
TGTGCCTGGAGGGGACAGATGCACACCGGGGAGCTGTTTTTT	CAWRGQMHTGELFF	14	TRBD1	.	TRBJ2-2	TRBV30
TGTGCCAGCAGCCAACCGGGACAGGGGCGTCAGCCCCAGCATTTT	CASSQPGQGRQPQHF	15	TRBD1	.	TRBJ1-5	TRBV3-1/TRBV3-2
TGTGCCAGCAGCAAAATTATCGGACAGGGGCTCTCCTACGAGCAGTACTTC	CASSKIIGQGLSYEQYF	17	TRBD1	.	TRBJ2-7	TRBV7-2
TGTGCCAGCTCACCACCGCGGGGGACAGGGGGTTTCTACAATGAGCAGTTCTTC	CASSPPRGTGGFYNEQFF	18	TRBD1	.	TRBJ2-1	TRBV18
TGCGCCAGCAGCCAAGATGGGAGGGTCAACTATGGCTACACCTTC	CASSQDGRVNYGYTF	15	.	once	TRBJ1-2	TRBV4-1
TGTGCCAGCAGCTTAGGGACTGCCAACACAGATACGCAGTATTTT	CASSLGTANTDTQYF	15	.	.	TRBJ2-3	TRBV11-3
TGTGCCAGCAGCGGGACAGGCTCCTACGAGCAGTACTTC	CASSGTGSYEQYF	13	TRBD1	.	TRBJ2-7	TRBV6-5
TGTGCCAGCTCACCGGCCAGGGGCACGAACACTGAAGCTTTCTTT	CASSPARGTNTEAFF	15	.	.	TRBJ1-1	TRBV18
TGCGCCAGCAGCTCAGGAGGAGGAGTAGACTATGGCTACACCTTC	CASSSGGGVDYGYTF	15	.	few	TRBJ1-2	TRBV4-1
TGTGCCAGCAGCTTAGTTCCCCTAAACACTGAAGCTTTCTTT	CASSLVPLNTEAFF	14	.	.	TRBJ1-1	TRBV7-2
TGTGCCAGTAGTCCACCGAGCTCCTACAATGAGCAGTTCTTC	CASSPPSSYNEQFF	14	.	.	TRBJ2-1	TRBV19
TGTGCCAGCAGCTCATACCGGGACAGGGGGACAGATACGCAGTATTTT	CASSSYRDRGTDTQYF	16	TRBD1	.	TRBJ2-3	TRBV7-2
TGTGCCAGCAGCCAAACGGGTAACAACGTTGGAAACACCATATATTTT	CASSQTGNNVGNTIYF	16	.	.	TRBJ1-3	TRBV14
TGTGCCAGCAGTACCTCTAGCGATACGCAGTATTTT	CASSTSSDTQYF	12	.	few	TRBJ2-3	TRBV25-1
TGTGCCAGCAGCAGAGGGGAGCAGGGGGCAGATACGCAGTATTTT	CASSRGEQGADTQYF	15	TRBD1	.	TRBJ2-3	TRBV6-5
TGTGCCAGCAGCGTATCAGGACAGGGGAAAGAGACCCAGTACTTC	CASSVSGQGKETQYF	15	TRBD1	.	TRBJ2-5	TRBV9
TGTGCCAGCAGTTTAGCAGGGGGCCCGTACCAAGAGACCCAGTACTTC	CASSLAGGPYQETQYF	16	TRBD1	once	TRBJ2-5	TRBV28
TGTGCCAGCAGTTTACCCGGGACTAGGGGAGAGACCCAGTACTTC	CASSLPGTRGETQYF	15	TRBD2	.	TRBJ2-5	TRBV28
TGTGCCAGCAGTTCGTCGGGAGTTGGAGATGAGCAGTTCTTC	CASSSSGVGDEQFF	14	.	.	TRBJ2-1	TRBV6-5
TGTGCCAGCAGCCGGGGACAGTCTAATTCACCCCTCCACTTT	CASSRGQSNSPLHF	14	TRBD1	.	TRBJ1-6	TRBV7-9
TGTGCCAGCAGCTTGGGACAGGGAGGAAACACCATATATTTT	CASSLGQGGNTIYF	14	TRBD1	.	TRBJ1-3	TRBV7-3
TGTGCCACCAGCAGGGCAGGGGGGACTAATGAAAAACTGTTTTTT	CATSRAGGTNEKLFF	15	TRBD1	.	TRBJ1-4	TRBV15
TGTGCCAGCAGTTACTCGACGGGGAACACAGATACGCAGTATTTT	CASSYSTGNTDTQYF	15	.	.	TRBJ2-3	TRBV6-5
TGCGCCAGCAGCACCTCGGGACAGGGAAAAACAGATACGCAGTATTTT	CASSTSGQGKTDTQYF	16	TRBD1	.	TRBJ2-3	TRBV5-1
TGTGCCAGCAGCCATGACAGGTCCTCTGGAAACACCATATATTTT	CASSHDRSSGNTIYF	15	.	.	TRBJ1-3	TRBV6-4
TGTGCTAGCAGCTTGGTAGCGGGCTCCTACAATGAGCAGTTCTTC	CASSLVAGSYNEQFF	15	TRBD2	.	TRBJ2-1	TRBV7-7
TGCGCCAGCAGCCAAGATAGGGGGCAGCCCCAGCATTTT	CASSQDRGQPQHF	13	.	once	TRBJ1-5	TRBV4-3
TGTGCCAGTAGTATAGAGGCTAGCGGATCCTACGAGCAGTACTTC	CASSIEASGSYEQYF	15	TRBD2	.	TRBJ2-7	TRBV19
TGCGCCAGCAGCTTCATCTCCGGGACTAGCGGGAGAATGGAGCAGTTCTTC	CASSFISGTSGRMEQFF	17	TRBD2	.	TRBJ2-1	TRBV5-1
TGTGCCAGTAGTATTAGGCGGGAGAACACCGGGGAGCTGTTTTTT	CASSIRRENTGELFF	15	.	.	TRBJ2-2	TRBV19
TGTGCCAGTAGTAACAGGGGGCCTAGCACAGATACGCAGTATTTT	CASSNRGPSTDTQYF	15	TRBD1	.	TRBJ2-3	TRBV19
TGTGCCAGCAGTACAAGGGGGAATCAGCCCCAGCATTTT	CASSTRGNQPQHF	13	.	.	TRBJ1-5	TRBV12-3/TRBV12-4
TGTGCCAGCTCACCGGGGCGGGAGTTGACCCAGTACTTC	CASSPGRELTQYF	13	TRBD2	.	TRBJ2-5	TRBV18
TGCGCCAGCAGCTTGGTGGCAGGGCGCTACGAGCAGTACTTC	CASSLVAGRYEQYF	14	.	.	TRBJ2-7	TRBV5-1
TGTGCCACCGGCGAGGGAGGTGAAGCTTTCTTT	CATGEGGEAFF	11	.	.	TRBJ1-1	TRBV10-3
TGTGCCAGTAGTCCCAGAGGAGGGGTCAACACCGGGGAGCTGTTTTTT	CASSPRGGVNTGELFF	16	.	.	TRBJ2-2	TRBV19
TGTGCCAGTAGCCCACCCGGGACAGGGTCCGGGGAGCTGTTTTTT	CASSPPGTGSGELFF	15	TRBD1	many	TRBJ2-2	TRBV19
TGTGCCAGCAGCTTAGGGCAGTCCAACACCGGGGAGCTGTTTTTT	CASSLGQSNTGELFF	15	.	.	TRBJ2-2	TRBV11-2
TGTGCCAGTAGTTTGGGACAGGGAGATAACACTGAAGCTTTCTTT	CASSLGQGDNTEAFF	15	TRBD1	.	TRBJ1-1	TRBV19
TGTGCCTCGTCGGGACTAGCGGTTGAGCAGTACTTC	CASSGLAVEQYF	12	TRBD2	.	TRBJ2-7	TRBV10-3
TGTGCCAGCAGTCCCGCGGGGGCTAGCAATCAGCCCCAGCATTTT	CASSPAGASNQPQHF	15	.	.	TRBJ1-5	TRBV28
TGTGCCAGCAGCACGGGGACAGGGGTAAACTCTGAAGCTTTCTTT	CASSTGTGVNSEAFF	15	TRBD1	.	TRBJ1-1	TRBV11-3
TGTGCCAGCAGCCGGACAGGAGCGAACACCGGGGAGCTGTTTTTT	CASSRTGANTGELFF	15	TRBD1	.	TRBJ2-2	TRBV7-9
TGTGCCAGCAGCGACCCGATAGCGGGTAGCTACAATGAGCAGTTCTTC	CASSDPIAGSYNEQFF	16	TRBD2	.	TRBJ2-1	TRBV9
TGTGCCAGTAGCAGGGGACAGTTAACTGAAGCTTTCTTT	CASSRGQLTEAFF	13	TRBD1	.	TRBJ1-1	TRBV19
TGTGCCAGCAGCCCCCGTGCGGGACAGGGTGTTTCACCCCTCCACTTT	CASSPRAGQGVSPLHF	16	TRBD1	.	TRBJ1-6	TRBV7-8
TGTGCCAGCAGCTTGAGGACATACGGCTACACCTTC	CASSLRTYGYTF	12	.	once	TRBJ1-2	TRBV5-8